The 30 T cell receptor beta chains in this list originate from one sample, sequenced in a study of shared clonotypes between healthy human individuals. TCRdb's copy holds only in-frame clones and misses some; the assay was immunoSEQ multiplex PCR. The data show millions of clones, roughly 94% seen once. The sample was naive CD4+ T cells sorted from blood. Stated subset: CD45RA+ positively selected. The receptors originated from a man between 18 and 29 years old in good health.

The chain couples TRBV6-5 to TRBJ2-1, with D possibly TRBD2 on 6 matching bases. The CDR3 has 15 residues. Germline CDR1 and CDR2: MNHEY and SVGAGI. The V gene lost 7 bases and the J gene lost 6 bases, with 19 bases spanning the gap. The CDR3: CASTSSPVTSNEQFF. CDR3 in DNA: TGTGCCAGCACTTCCTCCCCGGTGACTAGCAATGAGCAGTTCTTC.

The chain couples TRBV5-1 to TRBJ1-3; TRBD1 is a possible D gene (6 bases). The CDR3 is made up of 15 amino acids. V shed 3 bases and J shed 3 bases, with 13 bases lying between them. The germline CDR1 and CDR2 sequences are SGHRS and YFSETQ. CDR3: CASSSMGANGNTIYF. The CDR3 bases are TGCGCCAGCAGCTCCATGGGGGCAAATGGAAACACCATATATTTT. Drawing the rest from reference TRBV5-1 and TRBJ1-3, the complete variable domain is KAGVTQTPRYLIKTRGQQVTLSCSPISGHRSVSWYQQTPGQGLQFLFEYFSETQRNKGNFPGRFSGRQFSNSRSEMNVSTLELGDSALYLCASSSMGANGNTIYFGEGSWLTVV.

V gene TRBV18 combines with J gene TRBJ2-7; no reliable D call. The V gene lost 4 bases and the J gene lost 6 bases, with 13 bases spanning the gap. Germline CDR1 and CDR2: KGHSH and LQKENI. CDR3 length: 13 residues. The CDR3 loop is CASSHSTDAEQYF. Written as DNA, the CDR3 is TGTGCCAGCTCACACTCCACGGACGCCGAGCAGTACTTC.

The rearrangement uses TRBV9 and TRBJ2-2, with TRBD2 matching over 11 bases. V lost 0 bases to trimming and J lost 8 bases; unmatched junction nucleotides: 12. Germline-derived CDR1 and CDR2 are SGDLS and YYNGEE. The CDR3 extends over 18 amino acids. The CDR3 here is CASSVVVGTSGFKGELFF. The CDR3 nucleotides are TGTGCCAGCAGCGTAGTAGTGGGGACTAGCGGCTTTAAAGGGGAGCTGTTTTTT.

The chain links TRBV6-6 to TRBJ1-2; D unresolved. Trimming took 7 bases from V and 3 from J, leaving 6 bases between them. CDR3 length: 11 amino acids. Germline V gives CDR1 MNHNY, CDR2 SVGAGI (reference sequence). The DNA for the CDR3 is TGTGCCAGCACCGACGACTATGGCTACACCTTC. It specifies CASTDDYGYTF.

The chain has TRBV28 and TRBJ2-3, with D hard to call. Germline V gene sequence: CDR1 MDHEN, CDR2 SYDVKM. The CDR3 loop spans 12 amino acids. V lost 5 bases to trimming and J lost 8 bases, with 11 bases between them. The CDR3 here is CASSEYPATQYF. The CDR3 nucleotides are TGTGCCAGCAGTGAATACCCTGCTACGCAGTATTTT. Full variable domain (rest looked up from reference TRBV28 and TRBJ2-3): DVKVTQSSRYLVKRTGEKVFLECVQDMDHENMFWYRQDPGLGLRLIYFSYDVKMKEKGDIPEGYSVSREKKERFSLILESASTNQTSMYLCASSEYPATQYFGPGTRLTVL.

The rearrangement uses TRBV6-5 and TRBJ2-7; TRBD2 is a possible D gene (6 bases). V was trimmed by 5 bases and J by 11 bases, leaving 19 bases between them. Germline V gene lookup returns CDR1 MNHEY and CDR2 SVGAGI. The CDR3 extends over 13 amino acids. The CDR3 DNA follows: TGTGCCAGCAGTCGACTAGGACCGTTCGGGGAGTACTTC. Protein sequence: CASSRLGPFGEYF.

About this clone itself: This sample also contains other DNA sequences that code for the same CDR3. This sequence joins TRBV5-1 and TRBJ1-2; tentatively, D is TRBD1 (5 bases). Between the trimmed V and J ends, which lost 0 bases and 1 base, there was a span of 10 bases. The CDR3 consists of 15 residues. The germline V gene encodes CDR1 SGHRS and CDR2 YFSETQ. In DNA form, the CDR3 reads TGCGCCAGCAGCTTGGGGACGGGGGTTAACTATGGCTACACCTTC. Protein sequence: CASSLGTGVNYGYTF.

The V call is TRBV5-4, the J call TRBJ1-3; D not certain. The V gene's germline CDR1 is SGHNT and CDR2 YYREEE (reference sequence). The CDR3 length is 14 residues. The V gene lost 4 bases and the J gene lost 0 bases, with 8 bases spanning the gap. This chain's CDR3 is CASSPAHSGNTIYF. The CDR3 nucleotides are TGTGCCAGCAGCCCTGCTCACTCTGGAAACACCATATATTTT.

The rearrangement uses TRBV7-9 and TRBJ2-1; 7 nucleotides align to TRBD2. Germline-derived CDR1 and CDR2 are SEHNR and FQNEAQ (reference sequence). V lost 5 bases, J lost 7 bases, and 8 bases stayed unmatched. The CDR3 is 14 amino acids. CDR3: CASSPRLAQNEQFF. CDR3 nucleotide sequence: TGTGCCAGCAGCCCGCGACTAGCTCAGAATGAGCAGTTCTTC.

The CDR3 protein is CASSPGHKGDTQYF. The CDR3, as DNA: TGTGCCAGCAGCCCGGGACACAAAGGAGATACGCAGTATTTT. This chain joins TRBV7-2 and TRBJ2-3, with D possibly matching TRBD1 (6 bases). Germline-derived CDR1 and CDR2 are SGHTA and FQGNSA. The V end was cut by 5 bases, the J end by 5 bases, with 14 bases between. This CDR3 has 14 residues.

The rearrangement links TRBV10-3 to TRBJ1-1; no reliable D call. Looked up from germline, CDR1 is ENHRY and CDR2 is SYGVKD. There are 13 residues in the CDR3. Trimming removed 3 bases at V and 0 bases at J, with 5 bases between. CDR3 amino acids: CAISERMNTEAFF. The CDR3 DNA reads TGTGCCATCAGTGAAAGAATGAACACTGAAGCTTTCTTT.

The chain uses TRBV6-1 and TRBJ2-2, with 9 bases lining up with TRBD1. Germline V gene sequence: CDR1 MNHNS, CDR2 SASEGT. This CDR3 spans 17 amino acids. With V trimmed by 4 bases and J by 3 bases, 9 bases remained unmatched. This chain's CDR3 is CASSGAIGQGYTGELFF. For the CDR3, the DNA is TGTGCCAGCAGTGGCGCTATCGGACAGGGGTACACCGGGGAGCTGTTTTTT.

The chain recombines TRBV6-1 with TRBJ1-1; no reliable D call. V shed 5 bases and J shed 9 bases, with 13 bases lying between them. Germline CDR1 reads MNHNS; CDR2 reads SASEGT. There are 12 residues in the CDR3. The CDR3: CASSPPGAKAFF. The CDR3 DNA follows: TGTGCCAGCAGTCCGCCGGGAGCGAAAGCTTTCTTT.

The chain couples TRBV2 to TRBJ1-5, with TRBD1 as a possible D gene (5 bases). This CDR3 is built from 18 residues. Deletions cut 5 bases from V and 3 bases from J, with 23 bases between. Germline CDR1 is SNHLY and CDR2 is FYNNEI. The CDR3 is CASSQGPVVIIVNQPQHF. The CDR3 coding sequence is TGTGCCAGCAGTCAGGGACCGGTGGTTATTATCGTCAATCAGCCCCAGCATTTT.

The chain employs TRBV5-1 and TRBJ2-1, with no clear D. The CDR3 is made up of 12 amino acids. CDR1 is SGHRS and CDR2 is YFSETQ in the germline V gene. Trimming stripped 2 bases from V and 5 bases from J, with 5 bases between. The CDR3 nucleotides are TGCGCCAGCAGCTTAGTCAACAATGAGCAGTTCTTC. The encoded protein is CASSLVNNEQFF. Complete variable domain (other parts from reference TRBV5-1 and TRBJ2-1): KAGVTQTPRYLIKTRGQQVTLSCSPISGHRSVSWYQQTPGQGLQFLFEYFSETQRNKGNFPGRFSGRQFSNSRSEMNVSTLELGDSALYLCASSLVNNEQFFGPGTRLTVL.

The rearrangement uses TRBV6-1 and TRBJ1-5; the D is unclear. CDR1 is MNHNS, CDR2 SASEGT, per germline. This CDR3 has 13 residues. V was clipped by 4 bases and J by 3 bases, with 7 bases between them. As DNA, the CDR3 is TGTGCCAGCAGTGGGCAGTACAATCAGCCCCAGCATTTT. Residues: CASSGQYNQPQHF.

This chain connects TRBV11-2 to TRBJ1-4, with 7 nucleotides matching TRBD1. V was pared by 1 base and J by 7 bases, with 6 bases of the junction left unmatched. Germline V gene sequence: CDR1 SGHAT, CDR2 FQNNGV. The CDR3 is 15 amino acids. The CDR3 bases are TGTGCCAGCAGCTTAGGTGGGACAGTAGTTGAAAAACTGTTTTTT. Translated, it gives CASSLGGTVVEKLFF.

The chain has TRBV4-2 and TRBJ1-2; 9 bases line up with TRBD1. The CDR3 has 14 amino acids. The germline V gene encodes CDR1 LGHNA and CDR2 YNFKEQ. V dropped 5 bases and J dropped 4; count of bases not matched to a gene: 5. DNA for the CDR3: TGTGCCAGCAGCGTGGGACAGGGAAGCTATGGCTACACCTTC. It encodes CASSVGQGSYGYTF.

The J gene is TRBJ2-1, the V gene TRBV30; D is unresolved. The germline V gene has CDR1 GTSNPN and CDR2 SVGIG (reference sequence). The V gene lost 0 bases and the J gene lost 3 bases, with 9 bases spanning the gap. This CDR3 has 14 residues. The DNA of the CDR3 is TGTGCCTGGAGTGTACGGCGGAACTACAATGAGCAGTTCTTC. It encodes CAWSVRRNYNEQFF.

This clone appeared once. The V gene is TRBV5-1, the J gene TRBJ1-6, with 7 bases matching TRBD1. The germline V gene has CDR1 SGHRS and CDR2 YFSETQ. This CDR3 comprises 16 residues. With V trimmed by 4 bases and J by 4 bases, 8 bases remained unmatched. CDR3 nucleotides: TGCGCCAGCAGCCTCTCGGGACAGCCTTATAATTCACCCCTCCACTTT. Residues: CASSLSGQPYNSPLHF.

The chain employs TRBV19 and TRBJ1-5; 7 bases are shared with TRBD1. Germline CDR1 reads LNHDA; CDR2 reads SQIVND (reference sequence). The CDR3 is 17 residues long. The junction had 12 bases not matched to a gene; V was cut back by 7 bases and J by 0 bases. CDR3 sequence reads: CASNYRGDRRSNQPQHF. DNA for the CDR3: TGTGCCAGTAACTACAGGGGCGACAGGCGTAGCAATCAGCCCCAGCATTTT.

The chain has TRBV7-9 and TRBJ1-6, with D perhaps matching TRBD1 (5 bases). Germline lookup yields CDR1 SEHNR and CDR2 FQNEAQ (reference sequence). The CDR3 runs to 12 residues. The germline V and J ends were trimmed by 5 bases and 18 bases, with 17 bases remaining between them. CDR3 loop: CASSQKGGQDHF. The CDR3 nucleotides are TGTGCCAGCAGCCAGAAGGGCGGACAAGACCACTTT.

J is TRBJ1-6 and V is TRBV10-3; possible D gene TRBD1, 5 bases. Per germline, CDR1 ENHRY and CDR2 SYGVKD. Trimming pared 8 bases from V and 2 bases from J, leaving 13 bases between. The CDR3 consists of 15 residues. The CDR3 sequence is CAIRTPDPYNSPLHF. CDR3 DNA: TGTGCCATCCGGACACCGGACCCCTATAATTCACCCCTCCACTTT.

The CDR3 here is CASSPDRADRYEQYF. CDR3 DNA sequence: TGTGCCAGCAGCCCGGACAGGGCAGATCGCTACGAGCAGTACTTC. The chain is built from TRBV7-3 and TRBJ2-7; 8 nucleotides line up with TRBD1. Per the germline V gene, CDR1 is SGHTA and CDR2 is FQGTGA. V dropped 5 bases and J dropped 3; count of bases not matched to a gene: 9. CDR3 length equals 15 residues.

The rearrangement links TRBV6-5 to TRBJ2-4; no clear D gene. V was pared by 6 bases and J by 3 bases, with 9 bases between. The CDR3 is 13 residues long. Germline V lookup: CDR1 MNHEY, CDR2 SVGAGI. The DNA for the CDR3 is TGTGCCAGCAGCCCCCATGACAAAAACATTCAGTACTTC. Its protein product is CASSPHDKNIQYF.

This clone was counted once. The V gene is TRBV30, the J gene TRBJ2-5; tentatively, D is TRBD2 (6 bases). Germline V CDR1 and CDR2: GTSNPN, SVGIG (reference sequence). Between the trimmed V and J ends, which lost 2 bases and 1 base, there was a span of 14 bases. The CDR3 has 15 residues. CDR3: CAWSSGANRQETQYF. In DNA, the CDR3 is TGTGCCTGGAGTTCGGGAGCCAACCGCCAAGAGACCCAGTACTTC.

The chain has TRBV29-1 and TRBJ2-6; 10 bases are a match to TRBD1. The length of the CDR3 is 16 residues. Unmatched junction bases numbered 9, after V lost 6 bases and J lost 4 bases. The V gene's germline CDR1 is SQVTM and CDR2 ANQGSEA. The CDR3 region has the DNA TGCAGCGTGGTAGGGACAGGGGTCTCGGGGGCCAACGTCCTGACTTTC. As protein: CSVVGTGVSGANVLTF.

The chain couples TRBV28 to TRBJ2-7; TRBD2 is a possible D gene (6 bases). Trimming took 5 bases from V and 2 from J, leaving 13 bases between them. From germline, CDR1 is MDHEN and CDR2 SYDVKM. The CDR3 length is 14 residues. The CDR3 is CASSVGSSTYEQYF. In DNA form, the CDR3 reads TGTGCCAGCAGTGTCGGGAGCTCAACCTACGAGCAGTACTTC.

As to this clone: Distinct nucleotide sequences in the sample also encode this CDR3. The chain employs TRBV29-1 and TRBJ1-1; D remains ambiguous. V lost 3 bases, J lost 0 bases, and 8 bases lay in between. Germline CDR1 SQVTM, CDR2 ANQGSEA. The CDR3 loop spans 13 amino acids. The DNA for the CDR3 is TGCAGCGTTGAGCGGCCGCTGAACACTGAAGCTTTCTTT. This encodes CSVERPLNTEAFF. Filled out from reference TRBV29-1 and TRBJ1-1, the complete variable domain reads SAVISQKPSRDICQRGTSLTIQCQVDSQVTMMFWYRQQPGQSLTLIATANQGSEATYESGFVIDKFPISRPNLTFSTLTVSNMSPEDSSIYLCSVERPLNTEAFFGQGTRLTVV.